The 9 T cell receptor beta chains below were found in one sample sequenced in a study of T cells in localized non-small cell lung cancer. The assay was immunoSEQ multiplex PCR, and TCRdb's table has in-frame clones only and misses some. This sample carries roughly 25,000 clones, about 90% of them seen once, and the ten largest clones take about 29%. This sample comprised peripheral blood, obtained before any cancer treatment. These receptors were obtained from a male donor aged 60 or older with stage I squamous cell lung carcinoma.

The chain links TRBV29-1 to TRBJ2-7, with D tentatively TRBD1 (6 bases). The CDR3 contains 13 residues. Germline-derived CDR1 and CDR2 are SQVTM and ANQGSEA. V lost 4 bases to trimming and J lost 4 bases, with 14 bases between them. CDR3 DNA: TGCAGCGTTGCGGACAGAGGAGTATACGAGCAGTACTTC. Its protein product is CSVADRGVYEQYF.

V is TRBV7-2 and J is TRBJ2-7, with a possible D match to TRBD2 (5 bases). The V end was cut by 5 bases, the J end by 0 bases, with 14 bases between. Germline assignment: CDR1 SGHTA and CDR2 FQGNSA. The CDR3 has 15 residues. The CDR3 is CASSALSGFSYEQYF. The CDR3 nucleotides read TGTGCCAGCAGCGCACTAAGCGGTTTCTCCTACGAGCAGTACTTC.

The rearrangement joins TRBV7-9 to TRBJ2-1; D unresolved. V was clipped by 0 bases and J by 6 bases, with 12 bases between them. The CDR3 sequence is 15 residues long. In germline, CDR1 is SEHNR, CDR2 FQNEAQ (reference sequence). CDR3 coding DNA: TGTGCCAGCAGCTTAGCAGTTTCCAGACCCAATGAGCAGTTCTTC. This sequence encodes CASSLAVSRPNEQFF. The full variable domain, rest sourced from reference TRBV7-9 and TRBJ2-1, is DTGVSQNPRHKITKRGQNVTFRCDPISEHNRLYWYRQTLGQGPEFLTYFQNEAQLEKSRLLSDRFSAERPKGSFSTLEIQRTEQGDSAMYLCASSLAVSRPNEQFFGPGTRLTVL.

V is TRBV11-2 and J is TRBJ2-7; 9 bases match TRBD1. In germline, CDR1 is SGHAT, CDR2 FQNNGV. V was clipped by 5 bases and J by 7 bases; unmatched bases: 6. This CDR3 is built from 13 residues. This CDR3 reads CASSGTGRGEQYF. The CDR3 DNA follows: TGTGCCAGCAGCGGGACAGGGCGTGGGGAGCAGTACTTC.

The chain joins TRBV18 to TRBJ1-2; 8 bases line up with TRBD1. The CDR3 is 14 amino acids. Germline V CDR1 and CDR2: KGHSH, LQKENI. V lost 4 bases to trimming and J lost 8 bases; unmatched junction nucleotides: 9. CDR3 sequence: CASSQIRGLWGYTF. In DNA, the CDR3 is TGTGCCAGCTCACAAATCAGGGGGCTCTGGGGCTACACCTTC.

Worth noting for this clone: Possible read error: a much larger clone is one base away. V is TRBV5-1 and J is TRBJ1-1; tentative D call: TRBD1 (6 bases). The CDR3 extends over 15 amino acids. V lost 2 bases to trimming and J lost 5 bases, with 16 bases between them. Germline-derived CDR1 and CDR2 are SGHRS and YFSETQ. The CDR3: CASSLLEQGVTEAFF. CDR3 nucleotides: TGCGCCAGCAGCTTACTGGAACAGGGAGTAACTGAAGCTTTCTTT. Full variable domain (rest looked up from reference TRBV5-1 and TRBJ1-1): KAGVTQTPRYLIKTRGQQVTLSCSPISGHRSVSWYQQTPGQGLQFLFEYFSETQRNKGNFPGRFSGRQFSNSRSEMNVSTLELGDSALYLCASSLLEQGVTEAFFGQGTRLTVV.

This clone was counted a single time. One junction end disagrees with the germline gene, perhaps due to a read error. The chain joins TRBV7-7 to TRBJ2-7; 11 bases map to TRBD1. Germline lookup yields CDR1 SSHAT and CDR2 FNYEAQ (reference sequence). The CDR3 is 14 residues long. Here the CDR3 DNA reads TGTGCTAGCAGTCCCGGGACAGGGGGTGACGAGCAGTACTTC. Translation gives CASSPGTGGDEQYF.

This clone was counted a single time. The genes are TRBV18 and TRBJ2-1; 13 positions match TRBD2. The length of the CDR3 is 17 residues. Germline lookup yields CDR1 KGHSH and CDR2 LQKENI. The trim removed 4 bases at V and 6 bases at J, leaving 9 bases unmatched. The CDR3 DNA is TGTGCCAGCTCACGGGAGACTAGCGGGAGGTTAGGCAATGAGCAGTTCTTC. This encodes CASSRETSGRLGNEQFF.

CDR3: CASSLALGAGELFF. The CDR3 coding sequence is TGTGCCAGCAGCTTAGCCCTTGGCGCCGGGGAGCTGTTTTTT. This rearrangement joins TRBV7-2 to TRBJ2-2, with D unclear. CDR1 and CDR2 (germline): SGHTA, FQGNSA. The CDR3 has 14 residues. Deletions cut 0 bases from V and 6 bases from J, with 8 bases between.